This TCR beta chain was sequenced for a study of blood T cell repertoires in COVID-19. In the authors' methods: Reference gene primers were amplified, and this amplification served to estimate nucleated cell counts. Sequenced by immunoSEQ multiplex PCR; TCRdb stores in-frame clones only, minus some. V and J calls and clone size are as listed in that table; D and trimming were resolved from the DNA. The repertoire consists of roughly 170,000 clones, with about 83% occurring once and the leading ten covering around 3.6%. Ages ranged from about 18 to 100 years, with residence in 24 US areas. Participants were placed into cohorts based on the clinical history they reported. Sequenced input: PBMCs or T cells enriched from blood (not recorded which). This receptor was obtained from a woman between 50 and 59 years old in a cohort exposed to, infected with or recovered from COVID-19 (not recorded which).

The CDR3 reads CATSRGGTDTQYF. DNA of the CDR3: TGTGCCACCAGTCGGGGGGGCACAGATACGCAGTATTTT. This rearrangement joins TRBV15 to TRBJ2-3; 7 nucleotides align to TRBD2. Per the germline V gene, CDR1 is LNHNV and CDR2 is YYDKDF (reference sequence). The CDR3 spans 13 residues. V gave up 6 bases and J gave up 1 base; unmatched junction bases: 1.